This T cell receptor (beta chain) was profiled in a study of T cell responses to AZD1222 COVID-19 vaccine. The table came from immunoSEQ multiplex PCR; TCRdb's copy has only in-frame clones and leaves some out. The sample includes roughly 170,000 clones, 93% of them seen just once. Study results and caveats: The breadth and depth of Spike-specific TCRs increased once two AZD1222 doses had been given. Spike-wide coverage was observed for vaccine-associated CD4 TCRs, with dominant responses at 160-218 and 743-854.

V was pared by 1 base and J by 4 bases, with 5 bases of the junction left unmatched. In germline, CDR1 is LGHDT, CDR2 YNNKEL (reference sequence). The CDR3 length is 16 residues. A remark on this clone: Its cognate antigen is unknown.

Source: peripheral blood, taken on day 0 of AZD1222 vaccination. The V call is TRBV3-1 (or the pseudogene TRBV3-2), the J call TRBJ2-1; 9 positions agree with TRBD1. The sequence was obtained from an adult in good health. CDR3 DNA sequence: TGTGCCAGCAGCCAAGTGGGGACAGGGCTATACAATGAGCAGTTCTTC. Encoded protein: CASSQVGTGLYNEQFF.